The rows below give T cell receptor beta chains drawn from one sample of a study of human T cells and chemical hapten exposure. TCRdb reprocessed the RACE reads with MiXCR, giving one entry per CDR3 protein. Here the sample spans approximately 90,000 distinct CDR3 sequences, 8.5% to 9% being singletons. The starting material was whole blood, obtained in connection with sensitization to the hapten diphenylcyclopropenone (DPC). These receptors all come from a man aged 35-49 years with alopecia areata. Some clones in this sample may be carry-over from other donors' samples. Both conserved end residues are trimmed from each CDR3. Only part of the rows carry a size: once, few, many, or a class if the clone is expanded.

v_gene | abundance | CDR3aa
TRBV20-1 | NA | SALRLTDTQY
TRBV4-3 | few | ASSQRGQGYNSPLH
TRBV6-5 | many | ASRRSPGEAQY
TRBV29-1 | NA | SVIGGVTSGARTDTQY
TRBV7-9 | few | ASSLETGPSYEQY
TRBV20-1 | NA | SASAVRGSGETQY
TRBV29-1 | few | SVGSLGLAGSNEQF
TRBV29-1 | NA | SVPRGTGTGELF
TRBV5-1 | few | ASSLVTGGLTEAF
TRBV7-9 | many | ASSGETQY
TRBV29-1 | many | SARTGINEKLF
TRBV5-1 | NA | ASSLAGVTDTQY
TRBV20-1 | many | SARARTGKHEAF
TRBV20-1 | many | SANRGNEKLF
TRBV7-2 | many | ASTVDSPYGYT
TRBV13 | many | ASSLGVGSNQPQH
TRBV2 | few | ASSESGMPGNTIY
TRBV30 | few | AWNPVAGGVYNEQF
TRBV6-6 | few | ASSYADRVDSPLH
TRBV5-1 | many | ASSSPGQGHYGYT
TRBV18 | many | ASSGQRGDNEQF
TRBV5-6 | many | ASSPPGQREKLF
TRBV7-3 | NA | ASSLRGAEQF